A selection of T cell receptor beta chains follows, all from one sample in a study of shared clonotypes between healthy human individuals. TCRdb keeps only in-frame clones here, not all; method: immunoSEQ multiplex PCR. The sample records about 750,000 clones, approximately 92% being singletons. Sequencing input: naive CD8+ T cells sorted from blood. Source of these receptors: a man aged 25 to 45 in good health. CDR3s include the opening cysteine and the closing phenylalanine or tryptophan. A D gene is named only where the DNA matches it firmly. Size tells how often a clone was seen (once, few, many) or the class of an expanded clone, and some rows leave it out.

D gene	V gene	clone size	J gene	CDR3 protein	CDR3 DNA
TRBD2	TRBV6-1	NA	TRBJ2-3	CASSKTSGSTDTQYF	TGTGCCAGCAGTAAGACTAGCGGGTCCACAGATACGCAGTATTTT
NA	TRBV6-4	NA	TRBJ1-1	CASSDSDGLEAFF	TGTGCCAGCAGTGACTCGGACGGTCTTGAAGCTTTCTTT
NA	TRBV28	NA	TRBJ2-7	CASSFFRTFYEQYF	TGTGCCAGCAGTTTCTTCCGAACCTTCTACGAGCAGTACTTC
NA	TRBV18	NA	TRBJ1-1	CASSPKSFHTEAFF	TGTGCCAGCTCACCAAAATCTTTCCACACTGAAGCTTTCTTT
NA	TRBV25-1	few	TRBJ2-7	CASSELLDFAYEQYF	TGTGCCAGCAGTGAATTACTGGACTTTGCCTACGAGCAGTACTTC
NA	TRBV19	NA	TRBJ2-3	CASSIDGQGITTDTQYF	TGTGCCAGTAGTATAGATGGTCAGGGTATTACCACAGATACGCAGTATTTT
NA	TRBV6-6	NA	TRBJ2-7	CASSYSNSYSYEQYF	TGTGCCAGCAGTTACTCGAACAGTTACTCCTACGAGCAGTACTTC
TRBD1	TRBV2	NA	TRBJ1-1	CASSPGTVEAFF	TGTGCCAGCAGTCCCGGGACAGTAGAAGCTTTCTTT
NA	TRBV4-1	NA	TRBJ2-2	CASSQELGAGIYTGELFF	TGCGCCAGCAGCCAAGAGTTAGGGGCGGGAATTTACACCGGGGAGCTGTTTTTT
NA	TRBV30	NA	TRBJ2-1	CAWSLRGDPYNEQFF	TGTGCCTGGAGTCTAAGGGGAGACCCCTACAATGAGCAGTTCTTC
NA	TRBV6-5	NA	TRBJ1-5	CASRNTGINQPQHF	TGTGCCAGCAGAAATACAGGTATCAATCAGCCCCAGCATTTT
TRBD2	TRBV5-6	once	TRBJ2-1	CASSLVGGRGVNNEQFF	TGTGCCAGCAGCTTGGTGGGCGGGAGGGGAGTAAACAATGAGCAGTTCTTC
NA	TRBV4-3	NA	TRBJ2-5	CASSQAPGEETQYF	TGCGCCAGCAGCCAAGCCCCGGGAGAAGAGACCCAGTACTTC
TRBD1	TRBV5-6	NA	TRBJ2-7	CASSFGTGIFEQYF	TGTGCCAGCAGCTTCGGGACAGGGATATTCGAGCAGTACTTC
NA	TRBV19	NA	TRBJ1-1	CASSPWGTEAFF	TGTGCCAGTAGTCCCTGGGGCACTGAAGCTTTCTTT
NA	TRBV7-6	NA	TRBJ2-3	CASSLGQGSLDTQYF	TGTGCCAGCAGCTTAGGGCAGGGGAGTCTTGATACGCAGTATTTT
NA	TRBV7-9	NA	TRBJ2-7	CASSSRVLDNFTSYEQYF	TGTGCCAGCAGCTCTCGGGTCCTTGACAACTTCACTTCCTACGAGCAGTACTTC
TRBD2	TRBV6-1	NA	TRBJ2-1	CASSVGLAVYNEQFF	TGTGCCAGCAGTGTAGGACTAGCGGTCTACAATGAGCAGTTCTTC
NA	TRBV28	NA	TRBJ2-1	CASSGPSSYNEQFF	TGTGCCAGCAGTGGGCCTAGCTCCTACAATGAGCAGTTCTTC
NA	TRBV19	NA	TRBJ1-3	CASAGPGRNTIYF	TGTGCCAGCGCCGGGCCAGGGCGAAACACCATATATTTT
TRBD1	TRBV5-5	NA	TRBJ2-5	CASSQWDRQKETQYF	TGTGCCAGCAGCCAATGGGACAGGCAAAAAGAGACCCAGTACTTC
NA	TRBV10-3	NA	TRBJ2-2	CAISAESVPTGELFF	TGTGCCATCAGTGCCGAGAGTGTGCCCACCGGGGAGCTGTTTTTT
TRBD1	TRBV5-4	NA	TRBJ2-7	CASSWTGGDYEQYF	TGTGCCAGCAGCTGGACAGGGGGAGATTACGAGCAGTACTTC
TRBD2	TRBV11-2	NA	TRBJ2-7	CASSPPRENRRAYEQYF	TGTGCCAGCAGCCCTCCGCGGGAGAATCGCCGGGCCTACGAGCAGTACTTC
NA	TRBV4-2	NA	TRBJ2-7	CASSLFRGYEQYF	TGTGCCAGCAGCCTATTCAGGGGATACGAGCAGTACTTC
NA	TRBV28	NA	TRBJ2-7	CATRPPTSYEQYF	TGTGCCACCAGGCCTCCAACTTCTTACGAGCAGTACTTC
TRBD2	TRBV5-1	NA	TRBJ2-7	CASSLLAGEYEQYF	TGCGCCAGCAGCTTGCTAGCGGGAGAATACGAGCAGTACTTC
TRBD1	TRBV29-1	NA	TRBJ2-5	CSVEEADREVLETQYF	TGCAGCGTTGAGGAGGCGGACAGGGAGGTTCTAGAGACCCAGTACTTC
NA	TRBV2	NA	TRBJ2-1	CASRTTGRDEQFF	TGTGCCAGCAGGACGACAGGGAGGGATGAGCAGTTCTTC
TRBD1	TRBV7-6	NA	TRBJ2-5	CASSLALGTVEEITQYF	TGTGCCAGCAGCTTAGCCCTCGGGACAGTAGAAGAGATAACCCAGTACTTC
TRBD1	TRBV5-4	NA	TRBJ2-7	CASSLNRGQEQYF	TGTGCCAGCAGCTTGAACAGGGGGCAAGAGCAGTACTTC
TRBD1	TRBV4-3	NA	TRBJ2-6	CASSQDRTGAGANVLTF	TGCGCCAGCAGCCAAGATAGAACAGGGGCTGGGGCCAACGTCCTGACTTTC
TRBD2	TRBV7-9	NA	TRBJ2-5	CASSPGTSGETQYF	TGTGCCAGCAGCCCTGGGACTAGCGGGGAGACCCAGTACTTC
NA	TRBV11-2	NA	TRBJ2-2	CASSLEDTGELFF	TGTGCCAGCAGCTTAGAGGACACCGGGGAGCTGTTTTTT
TRBD2	TRBV10-3	NA	TRBJ2-5	CAISESGLSSETQYF	TGTGCCATCAGTGAGTCGGGACTATCTAGCGAGACCCAGTACTTC
NA	TRBV21-1	NA	TRBJ2-7	CASSKEYGTGMAIYEQYF	TGTGCCAGCAGCAAAGAATATGGGACAGGAATGGCGATCTACGAGCAGTACTTC
TRBD1	TRBV27	NA	TRBJ2-5	CASSIGTGQQTQYF	TGTGCCAGCAGTATCGGGACAGGGCAGCAGACCCAGTACTTC
NA	TRBV30	NA	TRBJ2-5	CAWSSGLQETQYF	TGTGCCTGGAGTTCCGGGCTCCAAGAGACCCAGTACTTC
NA	TRBV7-9	NA	TRBJ2-2	CASGRGISPTGELFF	TGTGCCAGCGGGAGGGGGATCAGTCCGACCGGGGAGCTGTTTTTT
NA	TRBV4-3	NA	TRBJ2-7	CASSQEREPLYEQYF	TGCGCCAGCAGCCAGGAGAGGGAACCCCTCTACGAGCAGTACTTC
NA	TRBV6-1	NA	TRBJ2-1	CASSEVGLGDNEQFF	TGTGCCAGCAGTGAGGTGGGACTGGGGGACAATGAGCAGTTCTTC
TRBD2	TRBV7-9	NA	TRBJ2-3	CASSSTSVGTDTQYF	TGTGCCAGCAGCTCTACTAGCGTGGGGACAGATACGCAGTATTTT
NA	TRBV7-6	NA	TRBJ2-7	CASSLTGQTYEQYF	TGTGCCAGCAGCTTAACAGGACAGACCTACGAGCAGTACTTC